This T cell receptor beta chain was obtained from a study of blood T cells in healthy people across ages. Findings of the study overall: Researchers report that TCR beta diversity correlated strongly with naive T cell percentage. In the absence of known donor CMV status, changes in expanded clonotypes were possibly confounded.

Each individual donor underwent a draw of ten milliliters of peripheral blood. To note about this clonotype: The antigen is undetermined.

Combining a sample-barcoded 5' primer with a J-beta primer mix, a second PCR ran for 7 to 11 cycles. TCRdb ran MiXCR on the 5' RACE reads and lists one entry per CDR3 protein. The data show about 1,500,000 distinct CDR3 sequences, 28% seen once. The CDR3 length is 17 residues. V was pared by 7 bases and J by 7 bases, with 28 bases between. Germline CDR1 and CDR2: WNHNN and SYGVQD (reference sequence). The source of this sequence is a woman in her 30s in good health. V and J are TRBV10-1 and TRBJ1-1; a weak D match, TRBD1 (6 bases). Sample: blood. The CDR3 here is CASIVSGRGDRYGEAFF. The CDR3 bases are TGCGCCAGCATAGTCTCAGGGAGGGGGGATCGGTACGGTGAAGCTTTCTTT.